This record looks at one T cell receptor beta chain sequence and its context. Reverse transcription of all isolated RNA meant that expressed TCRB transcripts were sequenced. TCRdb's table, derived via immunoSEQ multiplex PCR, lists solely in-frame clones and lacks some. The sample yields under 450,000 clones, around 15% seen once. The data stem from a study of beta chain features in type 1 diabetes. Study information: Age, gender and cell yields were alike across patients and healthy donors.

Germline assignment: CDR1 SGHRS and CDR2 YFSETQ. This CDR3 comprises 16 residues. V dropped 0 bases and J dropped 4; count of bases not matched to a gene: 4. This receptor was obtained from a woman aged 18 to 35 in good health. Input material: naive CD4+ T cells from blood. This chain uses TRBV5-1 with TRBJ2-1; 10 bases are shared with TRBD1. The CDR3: CASSLAGQGGYNEQFF. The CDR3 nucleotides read TGCGCCAGCAGCTTGGCCGGACAGGGGGGTTACAATGAGCAGTTCTTC.